The 25 T cell receptor beta chains below come from one sample, sequenced in a study of blood T cell repertoires in COVID-19. The data were produced by immunoSEQ multiplex PCR, yet TCRdb's version contains in-frame clones alone and is incomplete. Of hundreds of thousands of clones listed, around 87% are singletons. The sequenced sample consisted of peripheral blood. These receptors were taken from a human donor in a cohort sampled during active COVID-19.

This clone was found once. The genes are TRBV27 and TRBJ1-6, with D unresolved. The germline V gene encodes CDR1 MNHEY and CDR2 SMNVEV (reference sequence). The CDR3 runs 12 residues. Trimming took 6 bases from V and 4 from J, leaving 4 bases between them. The CDR3 loop is CASRAYNSPLHF. CDR3 DNA: TGTGCCAGCAGGGCATATAATTCACCCCTCCACTTT.

The gene calls are TRBV19 and TRBJ2-1; TRBD1 is a possible D gene (6 bases). V was pared by 3 bases and J by 7 bases, with 37 bases between. CDR3 length: 22 amino acids. The germline gives CDR1 LNHDA, CDR2 SQIVND (reference sequence). As DNA, the CDR3 is TGTGCCAGTAGTATCACTCTGGCCTCCGGGACAATACTAGAACTTCCGAGGAATGAGCAGTTCTTC. Protein: CASSITLASGTILELPRNEQFF.

This chain connects TRBV10-3 to TRBJ2-1; 16 bases fit TRBD2. This CDR3 has 17 amino acids. Germline V gives CDR1 ENHRY, CDR2 SYGVKD. The V and J ends lost 4 bases and 4 bases, in that order; junction bases with no gene match: 4. CDR3 protein: CAISVGTSGRVYNEQFF. The CDR3 bases are TGTGCCATCAGTGTCGGGACTAGCGGGAGGGTTTACAATGAGCAGTTCTTC.

V usage is TRBV5-1 and J usage is TRBJ2-7; 14 bases line up with TRBD2. The V segment lost 5 bases and the J segment 2 bases; nucleotides outside the gene matches: 9. The CDR3 is 17 amino acids. Germline CDR1 and CDR2: SGHRS and YFSETQ. The CDR3 bases are TGCGCCAGCAGACCTGGGACTAGCGGGAGTAACACCTACGAGCAGTACTTC. Translated, it gives CASRPGTSGSNTYEQYF.

This chain uses TRBV6-5 with TRBJ1-5; perhaps TRBD1 as D (6 bases). V lost 8 bases and J 0 bases, leaving 11 bases between the germline ends. Germline assignment: CDR1 MNHEY and CDR2 SVGAGI. There are 14 residues in the CDR3. CDR3 sequence reads: CASAQGYSNQPQHF. The CDR3 DNA is TGTGCCAGCGCCCAGGGGTATAGCAATCAGCCCCAGCATTTT.

The sample holds one count of this clone. V is TRBV2 and J is TRBJ1-4, with 9 bases matching TRBD1. Per germline, CDR1 SNHLY and CDR2 FYNNEI. With V trimmed by 2 bases and J by 4 bases, 14 bases remained unmatched. This CDR3 is built from 19 residues. CDR3 sequence (DNA): TGTGCCAGCAGTGAACCCCGGGACAGGGAGGATATTGGTAATGAAAAACTGTTTTTT. It codes for CASSEPRDREDIGNEKLFF. Together with reference TRBV2 and TRBJ1-4, the CDR3 gives the full variable domain: EPEVTQTPSHQVTQMGQEVILRCVPISNHLYFYWYRQILGQKVEFLVSFYNNEISEKSEIFDDQFSVERPDGSNFTLKIRSTKLEDSAMYFCASSEPRDREDIGNEKLFFGSGTQLSVL.

This clone was observed a handful of times. CDR3 region: CASSSGTSGRNNEQFF. CDR3 sequence (DNA): TGCGCCAGCAGCTCAGGGACTAGCGGGAGAAATAATGAGCAGTTCTTC. The V gene is TRBV5-1, the J gene TRBJ2-1, with TRBD2 matching 14 bases. The germline CDR1 and CDR2 sequences are SGHRS and YFSETQ. V was pared by 3 bases and J by 7 bases, with 6 bases of the junction left unmatched. The CDR3 is 16 amino acids.

The gene calls are TRBV10-3 and TRBJ2-2, with D unclear. Germline V gives CDR1 ENHRY, CDR2 SYGVKD. Trimming shortened V by 7 bases and J by 1 base, and 13 bases separated the two germline ends. CDR3 length equals 15 residues. The CDR3 nucleotides are TGTGCCATCAAGAGTCAGTCGGGGAACACCGGGGAGCTGTTTTTT. Its translation: CAIKSQSGNTGELFF.

The rearrangement links TRBV11-2 to TRBJ2-7; 7 nucleotides match TRBD2. Germline V CDR1 and CDR2: SGHAT, FQNNGV. After removal of 3 bases from V and 7 bases from J, the junction contained 12 bases not matched to a gene. The CDR3 contains 15 residues. The CDR3, as DNA: TGTGCCAGCAGCTTTCCGGGACTACCTACGGATGAGCAGTACTTC. It specifies CASSFPGLPTDEQYF.

The chain combines TRBV29-1 with TRBJ1-4; tentatively, D is TRBD1 (5 bases). CDR3 size: 14 residues. CDR1 is SQVTM and CDR2 is ANQGSEA in the germline V gene. V shed 2 bases and J shed 8 bases, with 15 bases lying between them. CDR3 DNA: TGCAGCGTTGAACTCTACACTGGGGGGGAAAAACTGTTTTTT. Its protein is CSVELYTGGEKLFF. The entire variable domain, with the rest obtained from reference TRBV29-1 and TRBJ1-4, is as follows: SAVISQKPSRDICQRGTSLTIQCQVDSQVTMMFWYRQQPGQSLTLIATANQGSEATYESGFVIDKFPISRPNLTFSTLTVSNMSPEDSSIYLCSVELYTGGEKLFFGSGTQLSVL.

This chain connects TRBV4-1 to TRBJ1-4, with a tentative D call TRBD1 (5 bases). The CDR3 consists of 16 residues. The germline V and J ends were trimmed by 3 bases and 0 bases, with 11 bases remaining between them. Germline V gives CDR1 MGHRA, CDR2 YSYEKL. The CDR3 region has the DNA TGCGCCAGCAGCCAGAACGGGGGAGCAACTAATGAAAAACTGTTTTTT. Translated: CASSQNGGATNEKLFF.

V and J are TRBV5-1 and TRBJ2-1, with 7 bases fitting TRBD2. The CDR3 contains 14 residues. The germline V gene has CDR1 SGHRS and CDR2 YFSETQ. After removal of 4 bases from V and 9 bases from J, the junction contained 10 bases not matched to a gene. CDR3 region: CASSREVDHAEQFF. The CDR3 DNA follows: TGCGCCAGCAGCCGGGAGGTGGATCACGCTGAGCAGTTCTTC.

The chain joins TRBV7-9 to TRBJ2-5; tentatively, D is TRBD1 (5 bases). Germline loops: CDR1 SEHNR, CDR2 FQNEAQ (reference sequence). Trimming pared 8 bases from V and 3 bases from J, leaving 13 bases between. This CDR3 has 13 residues. The CDR3 loop is CASRTMTEETQYF. The CDR3 nucleotides are TGTGCCAGCCGTACGATGACAGAAGAGACCCAGTACTTC.

The chain combines TRBV9 with TRBJ2-2; D is perhaps TRBD1 (5 bases). CDR1 is SGDLS, CDR2 YYNGEE, per germline. V was cut by 0 bases and J by 5 bases, with 14 bases left in between. CDR3 length: 16 amino acids. The CDR3 coding sequence is TGTGCCAGCAGCGTAGATTGGTGGGGCCGGACCGGGGAGCTGTTTTTT. It specifies CASSVDWWGRTGELFF.

This rearrangement joins TRBV19 to TRBJ1-1; D may be TRBD1 (5 bases). V was shortened by 4 bases and J by 0 bases, with 18 bases between the two germline ends. Germline lookup yields CDR1 LNHDA and CDR2 SQIVND (reference sequence). The CDR3 sequence is 17 residues long. CDR3 nucleotides: TGTGCCAGTAGTAAGGGCCGAACAGGACAAATGAACACTGAAGCTTTCTTT. It specifies CASSKGRTGQMNTEAFF.

The chain uses TRBV11-2 and TRBJ2-3, with D maybe TRBD2 (6 bases). The germline V and J ends were trimmed by 5 bases and 2 bases, with 17 bases remaining between them. The CDR3 runs to 16 residues. Germline V gene lookup returns CDR1 SGHAT and CDR2 FQNNGV. The CDR3 reads CASSPRLDGYTDTQYF. DNA for the CDR3: TGTGCCAGCAGCCCCCGACTAGATGGGTACACAGATACGCAGTATTTT.

The DNA for the CDR3 is TGTGCCAGCAGAAGGGCGGGGGTACGCCCCGGGGAGCTGTTTTTT. This codes for CASRRAGVRPGELFF. V usage is TRBV2 and J usage is TRBJ2-2; 7 bases match TRBD2. V lost 6 bases to trimming and J lost 6 bases; unmatched junction nucleotides: 10. The germline CDR1 and CDR2 sequences are SNHLY and FYNNEI. The CDR3 consists of 15 residues.

The rearrangement joins TRBV5-1 to TRBJ2-1; 8 positions agree with TRBD2. The CDR3 sequence is 18 residues long. CDR1 SGHRS and CDR2 YFSETQ come from the germline V gene. Germline trimming cut 0 bases from V and 4 bases from J; bases unmatched to any gene: 12. This CDR3 is CASSLGYSSGRGYNEQFF. The CDR3 DNA follows: TGCGCCAGCAGCTTGGGCTATTCCAGCGGGAGAGGGTACAATGAGCAGTTCTTC.

The V call is TRBV28, the J call TRBJ2-1; 9 bases agree with TRBD2. Per germline, CDR1 MDHEN and CDR2 SYDVKM. The CDR3 contains 16 residues. Trimming cost V 0 bases and J 9 bases; bases outside gene matches: 9. The CDR3: CASSLWGSGSTGEQFF. The DNA for the CDR3 is TGTGCCAGCAGTTTATGGGGTAGCGGGAGCACCGGTGAGCAGTTCTTC.

This clone was recorded once. The V call is TRBV9, the J call TRBJ2-7; TRBD1 matches 9 bases. The germline gives CDR1 SGDLS, CDR2 YYNGEE. This CDR3 region has 14 residues. The J segment lost 3 bases and the V segment lost 0 bases, leaving 1 base of the junction unmatched. The DNA of the CDR3 is TGTGCCAGCAGCGTAGGGGACAGGGTCTACGAGCAGTACTTC. Protein product: CASSVGDRVYEQYF.

This chain links TRBV10-3 with TRBJ2-3; TRBD2 aligns across 10 bases. The CDR3 has 16 amino acids. Germline V gene sequence: CDR1 ENHRY, CDR2 SYGVKD. Trimming removed 6 bases from V and 0 bases from J; junction bases left unmatched: 6. The CDR3 DNA is TGTGCCATCAGACAAGGAGCGGGGGGGAGCACAGATACGCAGTATTTT. This codes for CAIRQGAGGSTDTQYF.

This clone turned up a few times. This chain's CDR3 is CASTPLGTGSHEQYF. The CDR3 region has the DNA TGTGCCAGCACCCCCCTGGGAACAGGGAGCCACGAGCAGTACTTC. This chain links TRBV5-6 with TRBJ2-7; a possible D gene is TRBD1 (6 bases). CDR3 length: 15 amino acids. With 6 bases removed from V and 5 bases from J, the gap between germline ends came to 21 bases. The germline CDR1 and CDR2 sequences are SGHDT and YYEEEE.

The J gene is TRBJ2-7, the V gene TRBV27; D is uncertain. The CDR3 sequence is 13 residues long. Germline lookup yields CDR1 MNHEY and CDR2 SMNVEV (reference sequence). The V end was cut by 2 bases, the J end by 3 bases, with 8 bases between. The CDR3 nucleotides are TGTGCCAGCAGTTTAGGCCCAGACTACGAGCAGTACTTC. Protein: CASSLGPDYEQYF.

V and J are TRBV19 and TRBJ1-4, with D maybe TRBD1 (6 bases). The V end lost 4 bases, the J end lost 5 bases, and 11 bases lay between the germline ends. Germline CDR1 and CDR2: LNHDA and SQIVND (reference sequence). This CDR3 contains 14 residues. The CDR3 spells CASSTDRGNEKLFF. As DNA, the CDR3 is TGTGCCAGTAGTACGGACAGAGGGAATGAAAAACTGTTTTTT.

This chain uses TRBV6-1 with TRBJ2-1; TRBD2 agrees at 9 bases. The junction had 6 bases not matched to a gene; V was cut back by 4 bases and J by 2 bases. In germline, CDR1 is MNHNS, CDR2 SASEGT. The CDR3 covers 16 residues. The CDR3 reads CASSAIAGVAYNEQFF. CDR3 coding DNA: TGTGCCAGCAGTGCGATAGCGGGAGTAGCCTACAATGAGCAGTTCTTC.